These 21 T cell receptor beta chains came from one sample sequenced in a study of response to subunit inactivated influenza vaccine. Via MiXCR, TCRdb re-called the RT-PCR reads, giving one row per CDR3 protein. The table lists about 190,000 distinct CDR3 sequences, approximately 15% of them singletons. Sample: CD8+ T cells sorted from PBMCs, taken 4 to 6 days after vaccination. Receptors were obtained from a man in his fifties who received an inactivated influenza vaccine.

The chain joins TRBV19 to TRBJ2-3; the match to TRBD2 covers 9 bases. The CDR3 runs 16 residues. The germline gives CDR1 LNHDA, CDR2 SQIVND (reference sequence). V trimming: 0 bases; J trimming: 3 bases; junction bases outside the gene matches: 4. Written as DNA, the CDR3 is TGTGCCAGTAGTATAGACGCGGGGGGGCGAACAGATACGCAGTATTTT. This translates into CASSIDAGGRTDTQYF.

This clonotype came up many times. V and J are TRBV4-1 and TRBJ2-1; the D is unclear. The CDR3 sequence is 15 residues long. V was shortened by 1 base and J by 2 bases, with 9 bases between the two germline ends. Germline-derived CDR1 and CDR2 are MGHRA and YSYEKL. CDR3 bases: TGCGCCAGCAGCCAAGGCCCTGGGGCCTACAATGAGCAGTTCTTC. Translated: CASSQGPGAYNEQFF.

In the case of this clonotype: This clone may be a read error of a much larger clone one base away. This sequence joins TRBV27 and TRBJ2-1; 9 bases align to TRBD2. With 5 bases clipped from V and 2 bases from J, the junction kept 7 bases outside the gene matches. Germline V lookup: CDR1 MNHEY, CDR2 SMNVEV (reference sequence). The CDR3 is 16 amino acids. Here the CDR3 DNA reads TGTGCCAGCAGTCCGTTAGCGGGGGCCACCTACAATGAGCAGTTCTTC. Its protein product is CASSPLAGATYNEQFF.

This clonotype was found many times. The chain uses TRBV12-3 or TRBV12-4 and TRBJ1-5; D uncertain. The CDR3 sequence is 14 residues long. Deletions cut 5 bases from V and 0 bases from J, with 8 bases between. DNA of the CDR3: TGTGCCAGCAGTGCCGACGTTAGCAATCAGCCCCAGCATTTT. Translated: CASSADVSNQPQHF.

The CDR3 sequence is CASSLYADTEAFF. The CDR3 region has the DNA TGTGCCAGCAGCTTATACGCGGACACTGAAGCTTTCTTT. This rearrangement joins TRBV7-3 to TRBJ1-1, with D unresolved. CDR1 SGHTA and CDR2 FQGTGA come from the germline V gene. CDR3 length: 13 residues. Trimming pared 2 bases from V and 3 bases from J, leaving 7 bases between. Combining the CDR3 with reference TRBV7-3 and TRBJ1-1 gives the whole variable domain GAGVSQTPSNKVTEKGKYVELRCDPISGHTALYWYRQSLGQGPEFLIYFQGTGAADDSGLPNDRFFAVRPEGSVSTLKIQRTERGDSAVYLCASSLYADTEAFFGQGTRLTVV.

This chain uses TRBV4-3 with TRBJ1-5; no firm D call. Trimming shortened V by 0 bases and J by 2 bases, and 11 bases separated the two germline ends. Germline V lookup: CDR1 LGHNA, CDR2 YSLEER. CDR3 length: 16 residues. The CDR3, as DNA: TGCGCCAGCAGCCAAGATCTGGCAGCTCGCAATCAGCCCCAGCATTTT. It translates to CASSQDLAARNQPQHF.

This clonotype appeared a few times. The rearrangement links TRBV3-1 to TRBJ1-1; 10 bases match TRBD1. The CDR3 is 19 amino acids. After removal of 0 bases from V and 3 bases from J, the junction contained 13 bases not matched to a gene. CDR1 is LGHDT, CDR2 YNNKEL, per germline (reference sequence). This chain's CDR3 is CASSQDPSGQGFLYTEAFF. CDR3 nucleotide sequence: TGTGCCAGCAGCCAAGACCCATCGGGACAGGGGTTCTTATACACTGAAGCTTTCTTT. Drawing the rest from reference TRBV3-1 and TRBJ1-1, the complete variable domain is DTAVSQTPKYLVTQMGNDKSIKCEQNLGHDTMYWYKQDSKKFLKIMFSYNNKELIINETVPNRFSPKSPDKAHLNLHINSLELGDSAVYFCASSQDPSGQGFLYTEAFFGQGTRLTVV.

The chain has TRBV4-1 and TRBJ2-5; TRBD2 agrees at 10 bases. Looked up from germline, CDR1 is MGHRA and CDR2 is YSYEKL. The CDR3 is made up of 16 amino acids. J was trimmed by 9 bases and V by 0 bases; bases with no gene match: 10. CDR3 bases: TGCGCCAGCAGCCAAGATCCAGCGGGGGGGGTTACGGCCCAGTACTTC. It yields the protein CASSQDPAGGVTAQYF.

The chain has TRBV12-3 or TRBV12-4 and TRBJ2-2; D is unclear. V gave up 6 bases and J gave up 6 bases, with 11 bases separating them. This CDR3 spans 13 amino acids. The CDR3 region is CASSLTEPGELFF. In DNA form, the CDR3 reads TGTGCCAGCAGCCTAACTGAGCCCGGGGAGCTGTTTTTT.

This clonotype has just a few counts. V usage is TRBV24-1 and J usage is TRBJ2-7; TRBD1 or TRBD2 may be the D gene (5 bases each). Trimming shortened V by 2 bases and J by 3 bases, and 7 bases separated the two germline ends. This CDR3 has 13 residues. Germline-derived CDR1 and CDR2 are KGHDR and SFDVKD. Here the CDR3 reads CATSDWGSYEQYF. CDR3 coding DNA: TGTGCCACCAGTGATTGGGGGAGCTACGAGCAGTACTTC.

The J gene is TRBJ2-1, the V gene TRBV15; the D gene is possibly TRBD1 (5 bases). Per germline, CDR1 LNHNV and CDR2 YYDKDF (reference sequence). The CDR3 contains 17 residues. Between the trimmed V and J ends, which lost 5 bases and 1 base, there was a span of 18 bases. DNA of the CDR3: TGTGCCACCAGCCGACGACAGCCACTACAATCCTACAATGAGCAGTTCTTC. This gives the protein CATSRRQPLQSYNEQFF.

The V call is TRBV28, the J call TRBJ2-1, with 8 bases that match TRBD2. This CDR3 region has 13 residues. V was pared by 7 bases and J by 7 bases, with 6 bases of the junction left unmatched. Germline CDR1 MDHEN, CDR2 SYDVKM. CDR3 loop: CASKEAGENEQFF. The CDR3 region has the DNA TGTGCCAGCAAGGAAGCGGGAGAGAATGAGCAGTTCTTC.

In this sample, this clonotype turned up a few times. The rearrangement joins TRBV12-3 or TRBV12-4 to TRBJ2-1; TRBD1 is a possible D gene (5 bases). This CDR3 spans 13 amino acids. Trimming took off 5 bases at V and 10 bases at J, with 15 bases between the two ends. The CDR3 region is CASSPLGAGEQFF. The CDR3, as DNA: TGTGCCAGCAGTCCTCTAGGGGCAGGGGAGCAGTTCTTC.

This clonotype was counted a single time. Compared with germline, one end of the junction differs, possibly owing to a read error. DNA for the CDR3: TGTGCCAGCAGCCTAGGGGAAGTGGCCTCACCCGACTCTGGAAACACCATATATTTT. Residues: CASSLGEVASPDSGNTIYF. The genes are TRBV13 and TRBJ1-3; possible D gene TRBD1, 5 bases. CDR1 is PRHDT, CDR2 FYEKMQ, per germline (reference sequence). CDR3 length: 19 amino acids.

This sequence joins TRBV4-1 and TRBJ2-7; maybe TRBD1 (5 bases). The germline gives CDR1 MGHRA, CDR2 YSYEKL. The CDR3 is made up of 14 amino acids. The germline V and J ends were trimmed by 2 bases and 5 bases, with 13 bases remaining between them. The CDR3, as DNA: TGCGCCAGCAGCCAATTTCAGGGTTCCAACGAGCAGTACTTC. This gives the protein CASSQFQGSNEQYF.

V is TRBV12-3 or TRBV12-4 and J is TRBJ2-2; D is perhaps TRBD2 (6 bases). There are 16 residues in the CDR3. V gave up 7 bases and J gave up 3 bases, with 18 bases separating them. CDR3 in DNA: TGTGCCAGCACTCAGGAGGGAGAGGGTGACACCGGGGAGCTGTTTTTT. It yields the protein CASTQEGEGDTGELFF.

A few counts support this clonotype. The V call is TRBV6-1, the J call TRBJ2-1, with D possibly being TRBD1 (5 bases). The V end was cut by 5 bases, the J end by 0 bases, with 11 bases between. There are 15 residues in the CDR3. CDR1 and CDR2 (germline): MNHNS, SASEGT. CDR3 nucleotides: TGTGCCAGCAGTCCAGGGTTTGGCTCCTACAATGAGCAGTTCTTC. This sequence encodes CASSPGFGSYNEQFF.

V is TRBV6-2 or TRBV6-3 and J is TRBJ2-1; D is unresolved. Germline lookup yields CDR1 MNHEY and CDR2 SVGEGT. Trimming left V 5 bases short and J 5 bases short, with 10 bases between. The CDR3 extends over 13 amino acids. The CDR3 protein is CASSVQLHNEQFF. The CDR3 DNA is TGTGCCAGCAGTGTTCAACTTCACAATGAGCAGTTCTTC.

This sequence joins TRBV28 and TRBJ2-7; D unresolved. The CDR3 extends over 14 amino acids. V was cut by 3 bases and J by 3 bases, with 12 bases left in between. Per germline, CDR1 MDHEN and CDR2 SYDVKM. This CDR3 is CASSFFGQDYEQYF. The CDR3 DNA reads as TGTGCCAGCAGTTTTTTCGGGCAGGACTACGAGCAGTACTTC.

This clonotype was detected only a few times. This chain uses TRBV12-3 or TRBV12-4 with TRBJ1-5; D remains unclear. The CDR3 runs 13 residues. V was pared by 2 bases and J by 7 bases, with 9 bases between. The CDR3 loop is CASSLNAVQPQHF. The CDR3 DNA sequence: TGTGCCAGCAGTTTAAACGCGGTCCAGCCCCAGCATTTT.

This clonotype was seen a handful of times. V gene TRBV6-2 or TRBV6-3 combines with J gene TRBJ2-4, with 9 bases aligning to TRBD1. J gave up 7 bases and V 6 bases, and 1 base lay outside the gene matches. Germline V gene lookup returns CDR1 MNHEY and CDR2 SVGEGT. This CDR3 is 12 amino acids long. The CDR3 here is CASRQGANIQYF. The DNA of the CDR3 is TGTGCCAGCAGACAGGGGGCGAACATTCAGTACTTC.